This TCR beta chain stems from a study of T-cell reconstitution after alpha-beta-depleted transplantation in children. This clonotype occurred many times. TCRbeta library construction was performed incorporating unique molecular identifiers. TCRdb re-called the PCR reads with MiXCR, one entry per CDR3 protein. The sample includes 640,000 or so distinct CDR3 sequences, around 17% seen only once; the top ten take 0.85% to 1.3%. This CDR3 region has 11 residues. V dropped 2 bases and J dropped 8 bases, with 4 bases sitting between them. Per the germline V gene, CDR1 is KGHDR and CDR2 is SFDVKD. The material was PBMCs from the stem cell graft donor, obtained from the stem cell graft. This TCR was recovered from a human donor who donated a stem cell graft to a child with acute myeloid leukemia. The chain combines TRBV24-1 with TRBJ2-3, with D hard to call. CDR3: CATSDSSTQYF. The CDR3 DNA is TGTGCCACCAGTGATTCGAGTACGCAGTATTTT.